The entry below describes one T cell receptor beta chain. The data stem from a study of blood T cell repertoires in COVID-19. Study-level background: The origin of the acute and convalescent COVID-19 samples was the United States, Italy and Spain. Nucleic acid was either cDNA or gDNA, and it came from T cells, B-cell-depleted T cells, or PBMCs.

Study processing details: Cell counts per sample came from amplifying reference gene primers. Sequencing was performed with immunoSEQ multiplex PCR; in TCRdb, only in-frame clones are kept and a portion is missing. That table furnishes V, J and clone size, whereas the DNA furnished D and trimming. The data hold about 88,000 clones, with roughly nine tenths observed a single time. V lost 6 bases to trimming and J lost 7 bases; unmatched junction nucleotides: 11. Looked up from germline, CDR1 is MNHEY and CDR2 is SVGAGI. The CDR3 loop spans 15 amino acids. Material: peripheral blood. The chain is built from TRBV6-5 and TRBJ2-1; 8 positions agree with TRBD2. This receptor was identified in a woman older than 75 with active COVID-19. The DNA of the CDR3 is TGTGCCAGCAGCCCCGGGCTAGCGGGTTATAATGAGCAGTTCTTC. Protein product: CASSPGLAGYNEQFF.